This T cell receptor (beta chain) is from a study of blood T cells in healthy people across ages. Study at large: The capture of about one barcoded beta molecule per two T cells was achieved by template switching. Overall study findings and caveats: More naive CD4+ cells and higher diversity were found in long-lived than in aged donors.

Then a second PCR, running about 7 to 11 cycles, was carried out with a sample-barcoded 5' primer and a J-beta primer mix. Each cDNA molecule received a tag from a template-switch adaptor that had 12 random nucleotides. TCRdb independently ran MiXCR on the 5' RACE reads; one entry per CDR3 protein. The sample carries roughly 680,000 distinct CDR3 sequences, around a fifth recorded once. Donors were systemically healthy Caucasian individuals from Russia aged roughly 6 to 100 years. Concerning this clonotype: Its target is unknown.

This TCR was sampled from a man aged 65-85 years in good health. The sequencing input was blood.

CDR3 coding DNA: TGTGCCAGCAGCTTGGACGTGGCCTACGAGCAGTACTTC. It encodes CASSLDVAYEQYF. The chain has TRBV7-2 and TRBJ2-7; D ambiguous. The germline CDR1 and CDR2 sequences are SGHTA and FQGNSA. The CDR3 has 13 amino acids. Trimming cost V 3 bases and J 2 bases, with 8 bases left between them.